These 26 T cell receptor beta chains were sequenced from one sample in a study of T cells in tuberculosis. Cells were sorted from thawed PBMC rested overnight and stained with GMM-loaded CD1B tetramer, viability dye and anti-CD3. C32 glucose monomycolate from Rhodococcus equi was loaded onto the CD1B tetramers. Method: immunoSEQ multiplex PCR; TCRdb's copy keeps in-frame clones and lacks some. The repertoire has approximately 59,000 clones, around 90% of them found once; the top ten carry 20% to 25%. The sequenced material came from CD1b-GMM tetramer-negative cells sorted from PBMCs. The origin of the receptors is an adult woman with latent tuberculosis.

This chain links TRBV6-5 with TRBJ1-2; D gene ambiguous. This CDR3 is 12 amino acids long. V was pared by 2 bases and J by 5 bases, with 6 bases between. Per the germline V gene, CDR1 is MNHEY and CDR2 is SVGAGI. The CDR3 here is CASSYAGYGYTF. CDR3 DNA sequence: TGTGCCAGCAGTTACGCGGGATATGGCTACACCTTC.

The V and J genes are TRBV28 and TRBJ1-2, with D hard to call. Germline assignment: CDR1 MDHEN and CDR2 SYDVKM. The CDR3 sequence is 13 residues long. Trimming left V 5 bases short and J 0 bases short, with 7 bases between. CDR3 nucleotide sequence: TGTGCCAGCAGTCAGGTAGCTAACTATGGCTACACCTTC. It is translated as CASSQVANYGYTF.

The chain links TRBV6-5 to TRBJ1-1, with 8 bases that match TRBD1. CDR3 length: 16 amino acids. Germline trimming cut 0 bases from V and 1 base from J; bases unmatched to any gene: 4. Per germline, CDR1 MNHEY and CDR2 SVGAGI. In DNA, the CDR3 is TGTGCCAGCAGTTACTCCCTCGACAGGGGGAACACTGAAGCTTTCTTT. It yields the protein CASSYSLDRGNTEAFF.

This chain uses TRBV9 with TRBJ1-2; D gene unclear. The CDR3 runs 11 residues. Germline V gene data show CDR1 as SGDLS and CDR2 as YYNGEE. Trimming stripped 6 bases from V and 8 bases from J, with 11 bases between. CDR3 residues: CASNSGWGYTF. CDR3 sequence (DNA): TGTGCCAGCAATTCCGGGTGGGGCTACACCTTC. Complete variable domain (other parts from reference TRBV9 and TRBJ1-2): DSGVTQTPKHLITATGQRVTLRCSPRSGDLSVYWYQQSLDQGLQFLIQYYNGEERAKGNILERFSAQQFPDLHSELNLSSLELGDSALYFCASNSGWGYTFGSGTRLTVV.

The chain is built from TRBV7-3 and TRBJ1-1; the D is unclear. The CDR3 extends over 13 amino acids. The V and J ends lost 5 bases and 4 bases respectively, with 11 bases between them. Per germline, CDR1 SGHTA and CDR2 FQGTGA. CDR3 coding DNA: TGTGCCAGCAGCCTCTTTCCGGGCACTGAAGCTTTCTTT. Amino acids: CASSLFPGTEAFF. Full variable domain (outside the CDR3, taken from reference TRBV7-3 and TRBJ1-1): GAGVSQTPSNKVTEKGKYVELRCDPISGHTALYWYRQSLGQGPEFLIYFQGTGAADDSGLPNDRFFAVRPEGSVSTLKIQRTERGDSAVYLCASSLFPGTEAFFGQGTRLTVV.

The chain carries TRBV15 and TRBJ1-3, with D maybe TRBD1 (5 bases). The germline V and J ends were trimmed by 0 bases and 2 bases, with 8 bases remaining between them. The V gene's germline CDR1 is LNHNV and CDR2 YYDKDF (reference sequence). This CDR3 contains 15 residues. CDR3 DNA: TGTGCCACCAGCAGAGACAGGGCGACTGGAAACACCATATATTTT. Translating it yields CATSRDRATGNTIYF.

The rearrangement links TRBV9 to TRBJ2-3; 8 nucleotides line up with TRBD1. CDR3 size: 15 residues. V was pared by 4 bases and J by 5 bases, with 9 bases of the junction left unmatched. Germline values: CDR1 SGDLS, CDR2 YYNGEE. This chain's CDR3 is CASSTTTGGQDTQYF. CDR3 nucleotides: TGTGCCAGCAGCACTACCACAGGGGGGCAAGATACGCAGTATTTT.

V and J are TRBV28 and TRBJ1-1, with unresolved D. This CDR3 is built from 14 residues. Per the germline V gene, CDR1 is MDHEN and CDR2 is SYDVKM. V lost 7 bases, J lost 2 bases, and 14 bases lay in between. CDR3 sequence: CASIAGGGNTEAFF. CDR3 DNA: TGTGCCAGCATTGCGGGTGGAGGAAACACTGAAGCTTTCTTT.

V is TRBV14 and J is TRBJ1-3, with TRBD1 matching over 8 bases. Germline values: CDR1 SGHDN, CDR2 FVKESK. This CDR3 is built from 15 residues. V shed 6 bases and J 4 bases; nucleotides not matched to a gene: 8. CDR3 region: CASSLRTGTGNTIYF. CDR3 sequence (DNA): TGTGCCAGCAGTCTAAGGACAGGGACCGGAAACACCATATATTTT.

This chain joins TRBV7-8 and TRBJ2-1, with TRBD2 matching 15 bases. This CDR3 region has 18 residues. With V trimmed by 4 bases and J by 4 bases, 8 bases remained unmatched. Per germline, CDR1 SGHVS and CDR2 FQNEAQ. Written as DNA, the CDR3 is TGTGCCAGCAGCTCAGGGACTAGCGGGAGGAACTTTTACAATGAGCAGTTCTTC. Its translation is CASSSGTSGRNFYNEQFF.

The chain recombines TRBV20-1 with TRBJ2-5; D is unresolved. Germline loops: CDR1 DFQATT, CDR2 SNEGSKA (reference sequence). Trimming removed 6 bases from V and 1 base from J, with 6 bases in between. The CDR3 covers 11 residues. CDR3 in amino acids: CSAPSQETQYF. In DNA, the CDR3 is TGCAGTGCACCTAGCCAAGAGACCCAGTACTTC.

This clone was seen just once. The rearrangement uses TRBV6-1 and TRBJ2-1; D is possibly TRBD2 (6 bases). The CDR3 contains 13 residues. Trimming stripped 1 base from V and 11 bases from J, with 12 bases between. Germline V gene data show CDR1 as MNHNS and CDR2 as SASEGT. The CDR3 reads CASSEGPGGKQFF. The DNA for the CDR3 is TGTGCCAGCAGTGAAGGCCCCGGGGGTAAGCAGTTCTTC.

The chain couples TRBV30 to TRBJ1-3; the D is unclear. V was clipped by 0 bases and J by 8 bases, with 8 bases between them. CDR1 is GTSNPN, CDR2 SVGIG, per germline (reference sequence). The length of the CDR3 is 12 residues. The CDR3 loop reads CAWSVWGDTIYF. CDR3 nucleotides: TGTGCCTGGAGTGTTTGGGGAGACACCATATATTTT.

CDR3 DNA: TGTGCCAGCAGCGGGCATTTGAACTCTGGGGCCAACGTCCTGACTTTC. It codes for CASSGHLNSGANVLTF. This rearrangement joins TRBV7-3 to TRBJ2-6; D is uncertain. Germline V gene sequence: CDR1 SGHTA, CDR2 FQGTGA. V was pared by 5 bases and J by 0 bases, with 11 bases between. The CDR3 has 16 residues.

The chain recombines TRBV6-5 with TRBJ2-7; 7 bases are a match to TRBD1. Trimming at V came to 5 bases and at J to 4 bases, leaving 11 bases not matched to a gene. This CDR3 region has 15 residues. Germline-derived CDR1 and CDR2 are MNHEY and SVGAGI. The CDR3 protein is CASSLAGGRSYEQYF. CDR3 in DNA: TGTGCCAGCAGTCTCGCAGGGGGTCGGAGTTACGAGCAGTACTTC.

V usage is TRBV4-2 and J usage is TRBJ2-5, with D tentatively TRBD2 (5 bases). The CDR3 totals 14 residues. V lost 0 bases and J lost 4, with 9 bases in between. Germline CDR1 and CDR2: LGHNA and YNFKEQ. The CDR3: CASSQELAGETQYF. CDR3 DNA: TGTGCCAGCAGCCAAGAGTTGGCGGGAGAGACCCAGTACTTC.

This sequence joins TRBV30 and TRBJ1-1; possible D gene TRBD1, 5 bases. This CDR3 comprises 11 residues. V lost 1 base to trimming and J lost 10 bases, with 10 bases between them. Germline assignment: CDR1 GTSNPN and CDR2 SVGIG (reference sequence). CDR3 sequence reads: CAWSEGAGAFF. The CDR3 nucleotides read TGTGCCTGGAGTGAAGGGGCCGGAGCTTTCTTT.

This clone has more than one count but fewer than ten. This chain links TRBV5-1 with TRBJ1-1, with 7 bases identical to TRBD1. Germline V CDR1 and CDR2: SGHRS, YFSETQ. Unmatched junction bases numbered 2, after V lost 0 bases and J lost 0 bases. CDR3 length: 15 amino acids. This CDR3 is CASSLGTGLNTEAFF. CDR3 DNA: TGCGCCAGCAGCTTGGGGACAGGACTGAACACTGAAGCTTTCTTT.

CDR3 DNA sequence: TGTGCCAGCAGTTACTCATGGGGCCAGAATGAAAAACTGTTTTTT. It codes for CASSYSWGQNEKLFF. The chain recombines TRBV6-5 with TRBJ1-4; possibly TRBD1 for D (5 bases). The germline CDR1 and CDR2 sequences are MNHEY and SVGAGI. The CDR3 is made up of 15 amino acids. V was cut by 0 bases and J by 5 bases, with 10 bases left in between.

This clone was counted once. The CDR3 DNA is TGCGCCAGCAGCCAAGGTAGTTTTGGAGGGGACGGCTACACCTTC. As protein: CASSQGSFGGDGYTF. The V gene is TRBV4-3, the J gene TRBJ1-2; perhaps TRBD1 as D (5 bases). V lost 1 base and J 8 bases, leaving 17 bases between the germline ends. This CDR3 has 15 residues. Germline V gene data show CDR1 as LGHNA and CDR2 as YSLEER.

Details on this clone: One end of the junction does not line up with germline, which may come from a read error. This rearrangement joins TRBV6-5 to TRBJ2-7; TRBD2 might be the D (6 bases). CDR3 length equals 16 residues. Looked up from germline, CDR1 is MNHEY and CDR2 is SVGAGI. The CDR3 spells CASSNSGTGSSYEQYF. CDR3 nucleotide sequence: TGTGCCAGCAGTAACTCCGGGACCGGGAGCTCCTACGAGCAGTACTTC.

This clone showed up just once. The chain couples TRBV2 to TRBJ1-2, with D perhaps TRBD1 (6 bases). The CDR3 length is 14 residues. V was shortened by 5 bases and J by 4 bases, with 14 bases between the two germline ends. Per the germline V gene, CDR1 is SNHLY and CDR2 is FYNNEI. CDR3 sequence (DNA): TGTGCCAGCAGTCCTACTTACAGGGTCTATGGCTACACCTTC. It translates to CASSPTYRVYGYTF.

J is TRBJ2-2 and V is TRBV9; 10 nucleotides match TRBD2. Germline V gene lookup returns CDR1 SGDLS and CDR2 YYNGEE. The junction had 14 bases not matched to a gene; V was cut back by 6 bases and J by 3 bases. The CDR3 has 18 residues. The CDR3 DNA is TGTGCCAGCACCTCAGCGGGGGGGGCCGAGGTTTACACCGGGGAGCTGTTTTTT. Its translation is CASTSAGGAEVYTGELFF.

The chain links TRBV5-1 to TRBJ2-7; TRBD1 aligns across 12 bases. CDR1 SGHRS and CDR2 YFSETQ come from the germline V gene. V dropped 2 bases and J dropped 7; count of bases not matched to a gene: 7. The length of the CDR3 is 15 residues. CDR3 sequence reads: CASSLPGQGALEQYF. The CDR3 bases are TGCGCCAGCAGCTTACCGGGACAGGGGGCGTTAGAGCAGTACTTC.

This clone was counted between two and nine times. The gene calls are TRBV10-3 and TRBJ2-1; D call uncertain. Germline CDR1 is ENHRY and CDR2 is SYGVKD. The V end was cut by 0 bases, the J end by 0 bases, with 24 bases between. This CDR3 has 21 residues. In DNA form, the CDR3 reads TGTGCCATCAGTGAGTCCGAGCCCCGAACCCGACTTGCGAACTCCTACAATGAGCAGTTCTTC. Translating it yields CAISESEPRTRLANSYNEQFF.

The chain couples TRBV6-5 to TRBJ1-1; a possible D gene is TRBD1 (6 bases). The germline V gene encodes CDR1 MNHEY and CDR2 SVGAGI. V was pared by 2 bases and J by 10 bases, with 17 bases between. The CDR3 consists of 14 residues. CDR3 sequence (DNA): TGTGCCAGCAGTTACGACAGGACCACATTTGCAGCTTTCTTT. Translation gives CASSYDRTTFAAFF.